The subject of this entry is one TCR beta chain. The data were obtained in a study of blood T cell repertoires in COVID-19. Assay: immunoSEQ multiplex PCR; the TCRdb copy retains only in-frame clones and omits some. The sample lists around 150,000 clones, approximately 88% occurring once. The CDR3 contains 15 residues. J was trimmed by 3 bases and V by 4 bases; bases with no gene match: 6. Looked up from germline, CDR1 is MGHRA and CDR2 is YSYEKL. The genes are TRBV4-1 and TRBJ1-5; 7 bases line up with TRBD1. Sequencing was carried out using PBMCs or T cells enriched from blood (not recorded which). The receptor was derived from a man aged 65 to 79 who had been exposed to COVID-19. Written as DNA, the CDR3 is TGCGCCAGCAGCCCGGGGGACAGCTTCAATCAGCCCCAGCATTTT. Protein product: CASSPGDSFNQPQHF.